This T cell receptor beta chain appears in the sequencing data of a study of Ad26.COV2.S vaccination and SARS-CoV-2 variants. As for the study in general: The authors gave Ad26.COV2.S intramuscularly, either once or twice 56 days apart.

The CDR3 has 14 amino acids. V lost 5 bases and J 5 bases, leaving 10 bases between the germline ends. The germline CDR1 and CDR2 sequences are SGHVS and FNYEAQ. Comments on this clone: Antigen specificity is unknown.

General study results and limits: People who got the vaccine had more spike-specific TCR breadth than people who got placebo.

Described treatment: approximately 18 received Ad26.COV2.S at low or high dose, single or two shots; roughly five received placebo; per-sample allocation not given. At day 63 after the first vaccine or placebo injection, samples were drawn. Boston supplied an adult donor aged 18-55 years. An Ad26 vector carrying the Wuhan-strain SARS-CoV-2 spike served as the vaccine. Here immunoSEQ multiplex PCR was the method, and the copy in TCRdb shows in-frame clones only, minus some. The top ten clones hold around 10% of a sample with just under 250,000 clones, approximately 87% of them seen once. This sequence originates from a person aged 18-60 years who received the Ad26.COV2.S COVID-19 vaccine or a placebo. The chain combines TRBV7-6 with TRBJ1-6; the D gene is possibly TRBD1 (5 bases). Source: peripheral blood, taken in a trial of Ad26.COV2.S vaccine versus placebo. CDR3 region: CASSQGVNNSPLHF. CDR3 nucleotide sequence: TGTGCCAGCAGCCAAGGGGTTAATAATTCACCCCTCCACTTT.